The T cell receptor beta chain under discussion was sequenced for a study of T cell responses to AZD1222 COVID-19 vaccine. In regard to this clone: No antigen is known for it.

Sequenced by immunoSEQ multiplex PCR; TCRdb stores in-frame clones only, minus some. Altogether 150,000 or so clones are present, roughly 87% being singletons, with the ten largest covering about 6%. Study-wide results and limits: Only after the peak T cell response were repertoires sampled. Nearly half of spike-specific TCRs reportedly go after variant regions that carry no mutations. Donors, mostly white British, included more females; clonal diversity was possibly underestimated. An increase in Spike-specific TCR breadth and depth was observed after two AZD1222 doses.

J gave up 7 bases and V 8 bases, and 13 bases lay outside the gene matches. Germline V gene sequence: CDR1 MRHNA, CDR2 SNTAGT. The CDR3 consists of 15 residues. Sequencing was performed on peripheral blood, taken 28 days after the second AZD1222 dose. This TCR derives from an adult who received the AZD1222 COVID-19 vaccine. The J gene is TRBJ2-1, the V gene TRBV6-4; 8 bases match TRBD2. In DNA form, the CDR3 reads TGTGCCAGCTCCCCCGGGGGGGGAGATGGGAATGAGCAGTTCTTC. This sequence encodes CASSPGGGDGNEQFF.